Listed here are 15 T cell receptor beta chains from one sample, sequenced in a study of OX40 agonist ivuxolimab in advanced cancers. Sequencing was performed with immunoSEQ multiplex PCR; in TCRdb, only in-frame clones are kept and a portion is missing. Of tens of thousands of clones in the sample, about 90% are singletons; the top ten hold around 4%. The sequencing here drew on CD4+ or CD8+ T cells sorted from blood, taken in a trial of the OX40 agonist ivuxolimab. These receptor sequences come from an adult with an advanced solid tumor such as melanoma, head and neck, liver or kidney cancer.

This clone was recorded once. J is TRBJ1-4 and V is TRBV5-4; 10 bases are a match to TRBD1. V lost 4 bases and J lost 11; bases outside the gene matches: 8. CDR3 length: 14 amino acids. Germline-derived CDR1 and CDR2 are SGHNT and YYREEE (reference sequence). In DNA, the CDR3 is TGTGCCAGCAGCATAGACAGGGGGCCGGGGAAACTGTTTTTT. It is translated as CASSIDRGPGKLFF.

V usage is TRBV5-4 and J usage is TRBJ2-1; TRBD2 matches at 12 bases. Trimming took 5 bases from V and 0 from J; bases not matched to a gene: 9. Germline assignment: CDR1 SGHNT and CDR2 YYREEE (reference sequence). The CDR3 runs to 18 residues. DNA for the CDR3: TGTGCCAGCAGAACCGGACTAGCGGGACTGGGCTCCTACAATGAGCAGTTCTTC. This codes for CASRTGLAGLGSYNEQFF. Based on the CDR3 plus reference TRBV5-4 and TRBJ2-1, the full variable domain is ETGVTQSPTHLIKTRGQQVTLRCSSQSGHNTVSWYQQALGQGPQFIFQYYREEENGRGNFPPRFSGLQFPNYSSELNVNALELDDSALYLCASRTGLAGLGSYNEQFFGPGTRLTVL.

This clone was counted a single time. The chain links TRBV2 to TRBJ2-1, with 11 bases fitting TRBD1. Germline assignment: CDR1 SNHLY and CDR2 FYNNEI. The CDR3 covers 14 residues. V lost 2 bases and J lost 13; bases outside the gene matches: 7. Here the CDR3 reads CASSEWRTGGYQFF. In DNA form, the CDR3 reads TGTGCCAGCAGTGAATGGAGGACAGGGGGCTATCAGTTCTTC. Looking up the rest from reference TRBV2 and TRBJ2-1 gives the full variable domain: EPEVTQTPSHQVTQMGQEVILRCVPISNHLYFYWYRQILGQKVEFLVSFYNNEISEKSEIFDDQFSVERPDGSNFTLKIRSTKLEDSAMYFCASSEWRTGGYQFFGPGTRLTVL.

The chain joins TRBV2 to TRBJ2-6; 9 nucleotides align to TRBD1. V shed 4 bases, J shed 7 bases, and the junction held 5 bases outside the gene matches. Germline CDR1 reads SNHLY; CDR2 reads FYNNEI. The CDR3 loop spans 15 amino acids. In nucleotides, the CDR3 is TGTGCCAGCAGTGCTGGACAGGGGATAGCCAACGTCCTGACTTTC. Encoded protein: CASSAGQGIANVLTF.

The chain has TRBV19 and TRBJ2-1, with 8 bases fitting TRBD2. The CDR3 extends over 14 amino acids. V shed 10 bases, J shed 12 bases, and the junction held 17 bases outside the gene matches. Germline V gives CDR1 LNHDA, CDR2 SQIVND (reference sequence). CDR3 protein: CATSNSGTSTRQFF. CDR3 nucleotide sequence: TGTGCCACCTCTAATAGCGGGACATCGACGCGGCAGTTCTTC.

This clone occurred a few times. The chain recombines TRBV19 with TRBJ2-4; a weak D match, TRBD2 (6 bases). This CDR3 has 16 residues. The V end was cut by 7 bases, the J end by 3 bases, with 19 bases between. The germline V gene encodes CDR1 LNHDA and CDR2 SQIVND (reference sequence). The CDR3 coding sequence is TGTGCCAGTACCCCTGACCCGCGGGGCTACAAAAACATTCAGTACTTC. Its translation is CASTPDPRGYKNIQYF.

The V and J genes are TRBV25-1 and TRBJ2-7; 8 bases match TRBD1. The length of the CDR3 is 13 residues. CDR1 is MGHDK and CDR2 is SYGVNS in the germline V gene. The trim removed 5 bases at V and 8 bases at J, leaving 8 bases unmatched. This CDR3 is CASSTRTGSKQYF. The CDR3 DNA follows: TGTGCCAGCAGTACCCGGACAGGGAGCAAGCAGTACTTC.

The V call is TRBV19, the J call TRBJ2-1, with 9 bases fitting TRBD2. The CDR3 consists of 15 residues. V shed 3 bases and J 2 bases; nucleotides not matched to a gene: 2. Germline CDR1 LNHDA, CDR2 SQIVND (reference sequence). The CDR3 coding sequence is TGTGCCAGTAGTATGTCTAGCGGGGCCTACAATGAGCAGTTCTTC. It codes for CASSMSSGAYNEQFF.

The chain uses TRBV5-6 and TRBJ2-7; 12 nucleotides match TRBD2. V trimming: 3 bases; J trimming: 2 bases; junction bases outside the gene matches: 3. Germline V CDR1 and CDR2: SGHDT, YYEEEE. The CDR3 has 15 residues. The CDR3 DNA sequence: TGTGCCAGCAGCTCCCGACTAGCGGGAGCCTACGAGCAGTACTTC. Translating it yields CASSSRLAGAYEQYF.

The V call is TRBV11-2, the J call TRBJ2-2; 10 bases match TRBD2. The CDR3 runs 15 residues. J was trimmed by 3 bases and V by 7 bases; bases with no gene match: 5. The germline V gene encodes CDR1 SGHAT and CDR2 FQNNGV. CDR3 in amino acids: CASNPGTSDTGELFF. The CDR3 coding sequence is TGTGCCAGCAACCCCGGGACTAGCGACACCGGGGAGCTGTTTTTT.

The V gene is TRBV5-6, the J gene TRBJ2-7; D might be TRBD2 (6 bases). V was shortened by 3 bases and J by 5 bases, with 21 bases between the two germline ends. Germline values: CDR1 SGHDT, CDR2 YYEEEE. The CDR3 sequence is 16 residues long. The CDR3 DNA reads TGTGCCAGCAGCTGGGGATCCGGACGGGGGTTTAACGAGCAGTACGTC. Protein: CASSWGSGRGFNEQYV.

The J gene is TRBJ2-3, the V gene TRBV7-9; 8 bases align to TRBD1. The germline V gene encodes CDR1 SEHNR and CDR2 FQNEAQ (reference sequence). There are 15 residues in the CDR3. V was clipped by 5 bases and J by 5 bases; unmatched bases: 9. CDR3 bases: TGTGCCAGCAGCCCAGTGCAGGGGGCGGGAGATACGCAGTATTTT. It translates to CASSPVQGAGDTQYF.

The chain links TRBV6-5 to TRBJ2-1; D possibly corresponds to TRBD2 (5 bases). CDR3 length: 16 amino acids. The V end lost 4 bases, the J end lost 8 bases, and 21 bases lay between the germline ends. Per germline, CDR1 MNHEY and CDR2 SVGAGI. The DNA of the CDR3 is TGTGCCAGCAGTTTCCCCCGGAGCTCCTCCGGGGATGAGCAGTTCTTC. This translates into CASSFPRSSSGDEQFF.

This chain connects TRBV5-1 to TRBJ2-1; possibly TRBD1 or TRBD2 for D (5 bases each). V was pared by 6 bases and J by 10 bases, with 14 bases between. The length of the CDR3 is 12 residues. The germline V gene has CDR1 SGHRS and CDR2 YFSETQ. The CDR3: CASNRDEGEQFF. In DNA form, the CDR3 reads TGCGCCAGCAACCGGGACGAGGGGGAGCAGTTCTTC.

The V gene is TRBV11-2, the J gene TRBJ1-1; D remains ambiguous. V lost 3 bases and J lost 0, with 8 bases in between. Germline values: CDR1 SGHAT, CDR2 FQNNGV. The CDR3 runs 14 residues. The CDR3 DNA follows: TGTGCCAGCAGCTTGAATAGTATGAACACTGAAGCTTTCTTT. Amino acids: CASSLNSMNTEAFF.